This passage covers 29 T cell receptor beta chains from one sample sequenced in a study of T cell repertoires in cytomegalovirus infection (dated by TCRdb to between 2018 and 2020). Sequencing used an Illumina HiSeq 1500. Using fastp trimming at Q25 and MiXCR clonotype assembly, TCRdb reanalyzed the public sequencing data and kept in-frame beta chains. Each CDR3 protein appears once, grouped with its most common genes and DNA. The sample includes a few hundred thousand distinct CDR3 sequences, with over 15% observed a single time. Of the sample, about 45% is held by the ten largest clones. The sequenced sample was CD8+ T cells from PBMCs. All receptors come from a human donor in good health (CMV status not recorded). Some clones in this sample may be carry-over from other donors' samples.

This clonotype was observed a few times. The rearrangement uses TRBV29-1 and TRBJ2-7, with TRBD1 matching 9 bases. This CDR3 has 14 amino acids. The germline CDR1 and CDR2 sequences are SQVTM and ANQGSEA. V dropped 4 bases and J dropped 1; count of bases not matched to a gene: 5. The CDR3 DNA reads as TGCAGCGTTGCGGGACAGGGATTATCCTACGAGCAGTACTTC. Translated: CSVAGQGLSYEQYF.

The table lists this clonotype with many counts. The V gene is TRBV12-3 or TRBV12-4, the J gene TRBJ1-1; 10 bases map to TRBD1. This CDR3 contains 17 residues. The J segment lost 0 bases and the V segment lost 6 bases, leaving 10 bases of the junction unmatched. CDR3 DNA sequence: TGTGCCAGCAGCGGACCGGGACAGGGGCCCGTGAACACTGAAGCTTTCTTT. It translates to CASSGPGQGPVNTEAFF.

CDR3 region: CSVDTGQGDSPLHF. CDR3 coding DNA: TGCAGCGTTGACACGGGACAGGGGGATTCACCCCTCCACTTT. The chain carries TRBV29-1 and TRBJ1-6; 11 nucleotides agree with TRBD1. The CDR3 has 14 residues. Germline V gene lookup returns CDR1 SQVTM and CDR2 ANQGSEA. V lost 3 bases and J lost 8; bases outside the gene matches: 3.

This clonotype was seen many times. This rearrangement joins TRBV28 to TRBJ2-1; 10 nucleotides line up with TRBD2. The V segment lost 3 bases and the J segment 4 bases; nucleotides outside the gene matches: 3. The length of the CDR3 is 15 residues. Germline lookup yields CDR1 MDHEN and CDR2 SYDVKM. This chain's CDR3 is CASSLERGGYNEQFF. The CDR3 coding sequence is TGTGCCAGCAGTTTGGAGCGGGGGGGGTACAATGAGCAGTTCTTC.

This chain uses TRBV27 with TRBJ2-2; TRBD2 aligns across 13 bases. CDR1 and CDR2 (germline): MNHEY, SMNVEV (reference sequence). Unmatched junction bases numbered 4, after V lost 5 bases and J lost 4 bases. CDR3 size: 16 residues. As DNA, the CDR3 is TGTGCCAGCAGTCGAGGACTAGCGGGGGTCACCGGGGAGCTGTTTTTT. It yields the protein CASSRGLAGVTGELFF.

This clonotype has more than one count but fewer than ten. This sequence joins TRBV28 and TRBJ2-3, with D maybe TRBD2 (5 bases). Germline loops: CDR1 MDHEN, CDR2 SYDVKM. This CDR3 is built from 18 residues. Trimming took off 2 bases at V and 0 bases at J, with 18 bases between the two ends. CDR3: CASSLPPLATASTDTQYF. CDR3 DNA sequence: TGTGCCAGCAGTTTACCGCCCCTAGCTACCGCTAGCACAGATACGCAGTATTTT. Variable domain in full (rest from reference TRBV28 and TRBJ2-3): DVKVTQSSRYLVKRTGEKVFLECVQDMDHENMFWYRQDPGLGLRLIYFSYDVKMKEKGDIPEGYSVSREKKERFSLILESASTNQTSMYLCASSLPPLATASTDTQYFGPGTRLTVL.

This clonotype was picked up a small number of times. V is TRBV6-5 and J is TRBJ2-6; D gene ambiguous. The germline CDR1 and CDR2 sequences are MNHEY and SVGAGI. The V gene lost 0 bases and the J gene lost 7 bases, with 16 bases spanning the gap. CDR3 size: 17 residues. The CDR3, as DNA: TGTGCCAGCAGTTACTCAGGCCCGATTTTCGGAGCCAACGTCCTGACTTTC. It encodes CASSYSGPIFGANVLTF.

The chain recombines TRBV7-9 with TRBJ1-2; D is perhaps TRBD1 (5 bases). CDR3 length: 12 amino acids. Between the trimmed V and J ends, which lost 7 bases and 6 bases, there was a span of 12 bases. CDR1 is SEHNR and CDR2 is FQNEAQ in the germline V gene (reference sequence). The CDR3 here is CASTSGTHGYTF. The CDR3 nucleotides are TGTGCCAGCACCTCCGGGACGCATGGCTACACCTTC.

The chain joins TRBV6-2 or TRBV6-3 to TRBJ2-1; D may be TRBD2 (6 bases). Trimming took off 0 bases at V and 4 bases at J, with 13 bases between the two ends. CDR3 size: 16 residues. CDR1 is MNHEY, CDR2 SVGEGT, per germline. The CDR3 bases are TGTGCCAGCAGTTACTCGGTCGGGGGTCGGTACAATGAGCAGTTCTTC. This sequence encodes CASSYSVGGRYNEQFF.

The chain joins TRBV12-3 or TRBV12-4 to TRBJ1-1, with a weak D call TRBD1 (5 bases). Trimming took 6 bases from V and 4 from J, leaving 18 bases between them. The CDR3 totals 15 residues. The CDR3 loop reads CASSRAGLEVTEAFF. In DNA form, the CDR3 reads TGTGCCAGCAGCCGCGCAGGGCTTGAAGTCACTGAAGCTTTCTTT.

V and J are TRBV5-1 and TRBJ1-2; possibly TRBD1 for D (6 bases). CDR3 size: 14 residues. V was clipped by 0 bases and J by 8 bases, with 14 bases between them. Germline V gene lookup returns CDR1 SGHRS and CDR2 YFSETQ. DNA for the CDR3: TGCGCCAGCAGCTTGGCCGGACAGTTCGTCGGCTACACCTTC. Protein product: CASSLAGQFVGYTF.

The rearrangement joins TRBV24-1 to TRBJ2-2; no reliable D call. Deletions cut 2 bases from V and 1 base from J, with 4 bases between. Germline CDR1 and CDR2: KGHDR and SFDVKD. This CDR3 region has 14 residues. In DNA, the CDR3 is TGTGCCACCAGTGATTCAGTGAACACCGGGGAGCTGTTTTTT. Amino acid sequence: CATSDSVNTGELFF.

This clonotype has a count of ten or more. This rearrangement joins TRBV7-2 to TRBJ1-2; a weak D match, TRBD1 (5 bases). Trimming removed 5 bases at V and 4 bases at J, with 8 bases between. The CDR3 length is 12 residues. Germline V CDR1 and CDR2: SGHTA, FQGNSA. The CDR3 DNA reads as TGTGCCAGCAGCGTAGACAGCTATGGCTACACCTTC. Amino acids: CASSVDSYGYTF.

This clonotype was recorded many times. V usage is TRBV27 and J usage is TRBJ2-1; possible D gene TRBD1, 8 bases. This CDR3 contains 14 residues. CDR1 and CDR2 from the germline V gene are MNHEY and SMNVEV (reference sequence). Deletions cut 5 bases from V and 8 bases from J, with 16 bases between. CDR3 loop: CASSLDRGGDEQFF. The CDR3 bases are TGTGCCAGCAGTCTAGACAGGGGAGGGGATGAGCAGTTCTTC.

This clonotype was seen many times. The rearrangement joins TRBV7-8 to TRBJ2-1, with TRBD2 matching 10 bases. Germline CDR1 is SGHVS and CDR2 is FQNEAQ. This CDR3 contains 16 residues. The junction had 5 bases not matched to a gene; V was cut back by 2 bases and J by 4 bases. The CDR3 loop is CASSLNVAGGYNEQFF. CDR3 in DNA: TGTGCCAGCAGCTTAAATGTAGCGGGGGGATACAATGAGCAGTTCTTC.

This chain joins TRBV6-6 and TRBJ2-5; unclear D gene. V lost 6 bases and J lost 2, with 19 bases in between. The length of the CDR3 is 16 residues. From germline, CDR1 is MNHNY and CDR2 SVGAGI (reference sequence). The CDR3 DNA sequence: TGTGCCAGCAGCCTCGTTAAGGCCACCCTTCAAGAGACCCAGTACTTC. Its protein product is CASSLVKATLQETQYF.

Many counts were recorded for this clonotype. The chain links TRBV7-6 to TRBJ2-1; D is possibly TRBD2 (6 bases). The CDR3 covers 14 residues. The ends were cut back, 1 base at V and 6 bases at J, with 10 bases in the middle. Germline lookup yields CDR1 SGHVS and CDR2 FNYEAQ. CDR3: CASSLGGMRNEQFF. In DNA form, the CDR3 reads TGTGCCAGCAGCTTAGGCGGGATGCGCAATGAGCAGTTCTTC.

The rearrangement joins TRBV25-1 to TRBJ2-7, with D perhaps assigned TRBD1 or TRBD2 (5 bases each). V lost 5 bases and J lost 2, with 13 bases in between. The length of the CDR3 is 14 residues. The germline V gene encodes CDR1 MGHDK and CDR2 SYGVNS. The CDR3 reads CASSPRDAAYEQYF. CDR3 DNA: TGTGCCAGCAGTCCCCGGGACGCGGCCTACGAGCAGTACTTC.

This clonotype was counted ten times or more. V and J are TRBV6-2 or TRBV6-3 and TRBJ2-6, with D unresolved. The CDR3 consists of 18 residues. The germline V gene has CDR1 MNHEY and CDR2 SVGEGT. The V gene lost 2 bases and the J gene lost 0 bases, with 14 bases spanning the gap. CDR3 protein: CASSYTRSLSSGANVLTF. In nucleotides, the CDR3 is TGTGCCAGCAGTTACACCCGATCGTTAAGCTCTGGGGCCAACGTCCTGACTTTC.

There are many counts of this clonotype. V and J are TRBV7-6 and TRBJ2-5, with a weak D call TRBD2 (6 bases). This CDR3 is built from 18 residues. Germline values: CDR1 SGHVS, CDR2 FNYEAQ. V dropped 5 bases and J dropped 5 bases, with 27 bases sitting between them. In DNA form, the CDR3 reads TGTGCCAGCAGCCGAATCCTACCGGGACTGCCTTCGAGGGAGACCCAGTACTTC. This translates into CASSRILPGLPSRETQYF. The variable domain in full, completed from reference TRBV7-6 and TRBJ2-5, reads GAGVSQSPRYKVTKRGQDVALRCDPISGHVSLYWYRQALGQGPEFLTYFNYEAQQDKSGLPNDRFSAERPEGSISTLTIQRTEQRDSAMYRCASSRILPGLPSRETQYFGPGTRLLVL.

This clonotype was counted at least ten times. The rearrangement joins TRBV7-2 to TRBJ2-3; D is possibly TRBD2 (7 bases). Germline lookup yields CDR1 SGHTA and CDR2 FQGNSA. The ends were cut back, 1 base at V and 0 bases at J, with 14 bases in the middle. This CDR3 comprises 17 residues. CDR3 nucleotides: TGTGCCAGCAGCTTAGATCGCGGCGGGGGCAGCACAGATACGCAGTATTTT. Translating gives CASSLDRGGGSTDTQYF. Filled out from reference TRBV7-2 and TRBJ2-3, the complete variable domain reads GAGVSQSPSNKVTEKGKDVELRCDPISGHTALYWYRQSLGQGLEFLIYFQGNSAPDKSGLPSDRFSAERTGGSVSTLTIQRTQQEDSAVYLCASSLDRGGGSTDTQYFGPGTRLTVL.

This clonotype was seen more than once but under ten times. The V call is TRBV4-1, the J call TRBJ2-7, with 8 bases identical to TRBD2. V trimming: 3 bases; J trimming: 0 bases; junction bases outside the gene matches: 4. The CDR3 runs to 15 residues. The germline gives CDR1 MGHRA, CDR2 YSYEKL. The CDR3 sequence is CASSHGGGPSYEQYF. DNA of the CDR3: TGCGCCAGCAGCCACGGGGGGGGTCCCTCCTACGAGCAGTACTTC.

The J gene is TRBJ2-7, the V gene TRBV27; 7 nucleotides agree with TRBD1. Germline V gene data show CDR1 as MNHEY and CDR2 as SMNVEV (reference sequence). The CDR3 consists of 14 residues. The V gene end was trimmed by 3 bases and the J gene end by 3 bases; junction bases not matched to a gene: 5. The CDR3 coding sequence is TGTGCCAGCAGTTTGAGGGGGCCCTACTACGAGCAGTACTTC. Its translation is CASSLRGPYYEQYF.

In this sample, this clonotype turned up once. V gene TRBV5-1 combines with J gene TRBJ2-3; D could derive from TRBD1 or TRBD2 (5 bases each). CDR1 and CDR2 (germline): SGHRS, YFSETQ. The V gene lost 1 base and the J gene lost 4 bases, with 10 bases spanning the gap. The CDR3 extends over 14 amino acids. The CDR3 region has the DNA TGCGCCAGCAGCTTGCCCCGGGGCCCAGATACGCAGTATTTT. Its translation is CASSLPRGPDTQYF.

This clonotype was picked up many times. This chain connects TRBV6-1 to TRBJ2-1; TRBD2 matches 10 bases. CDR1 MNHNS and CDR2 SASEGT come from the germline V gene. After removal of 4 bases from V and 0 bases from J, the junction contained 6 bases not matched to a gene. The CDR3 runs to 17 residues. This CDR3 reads CASSGTSGDSSYNEQFF. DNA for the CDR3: TGTGCCAGCAGTGGAACTAGCGGGGACAGCTCCTACAATGAGCAGTTCTTC.

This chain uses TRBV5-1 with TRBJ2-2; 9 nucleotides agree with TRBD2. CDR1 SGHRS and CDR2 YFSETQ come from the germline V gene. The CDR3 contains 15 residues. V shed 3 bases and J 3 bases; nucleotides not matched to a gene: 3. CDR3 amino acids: CASSSAGGDTGELFF. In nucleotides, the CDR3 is TGCGCCAGCAGCTCAGCGGGGGGAGACACCGGGGAGCTGTTTTTT.

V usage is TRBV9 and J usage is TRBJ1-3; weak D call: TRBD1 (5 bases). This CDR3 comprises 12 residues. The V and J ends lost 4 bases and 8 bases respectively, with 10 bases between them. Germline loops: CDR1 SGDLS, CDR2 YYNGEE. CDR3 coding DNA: TGTGCCAGCAGCTATGGGGCGGACACCATATATTTT. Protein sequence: CASSYGADTIYF.

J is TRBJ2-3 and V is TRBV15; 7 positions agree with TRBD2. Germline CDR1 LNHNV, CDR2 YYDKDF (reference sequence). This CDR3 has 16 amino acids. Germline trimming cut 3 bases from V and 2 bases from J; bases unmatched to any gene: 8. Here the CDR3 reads CATSRVPSGFTDTQYF. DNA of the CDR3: TGTGCCACCAGCAGGGTACCTAGCGGCTTCACAGATACGCAGTATTTT.

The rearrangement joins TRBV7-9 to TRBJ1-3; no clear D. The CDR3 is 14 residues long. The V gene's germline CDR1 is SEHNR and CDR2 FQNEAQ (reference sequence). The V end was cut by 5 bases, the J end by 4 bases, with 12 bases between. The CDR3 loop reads CASSQLLGGNTIYF. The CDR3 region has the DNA TGTGCCAGCAGCCAACTACTCGGGGGAAACACCATATATTTT.